This T cell receptor beta chain stems from a study of T cells in localized non-small cell lung cancer (dated by TCRdb to 2019 to 2021). As for the study more broadly: The study analyzed T cell repertoires of hundreds of early-stage NSCLC patients, comparing tumors and uninvolved tumor-adjacent lungs. NSCLC patients had a mean age of roughly 66 years, and 129 were male and some 98 female. The cohort was made up of some 240 treatment-naive NSCLC patients whose localized lung tumors had been resected.

Relative to germline, V is 2 bases shorter and J is 5 bases shorter, with 6 bases between their ends. The germline V gene provides CDR1 KGHSH and CDR2 LQKENI. The CDR3 covers 12 residues, taking in both the cysteine and the phenylalanine. Of all the DNA, just the CDR3 is kept, 36 bases in frame from base 1. The immunoSEQ Assay was used to sequence TCR beta CDR3 regions from DNA. From the authors' description of their analysis: To compute T cell density, TCR beta template counts were normalized to usable DNA, which was estimated by amplifying housekeeping genes. Richness was estimated using the preseqR package, with extrapolation to 400,000 templates for PBMC samples and to 120,000 templates for tissue samples. Clonality was defined as one minus Pielou's evenness. Tissue-enriched TCRs were identified through differential abundance testing performed on productive amino-acid clonotypes, with a minimum total count of 5 and an alpha of 0.1. The Jaccard Index and the Morisita Overlap Index were used to measure how much the repertoires overlapped between compartments. TCR beta CDR3s were clustered by GLIPH together with public tetramer-defined viral CDR3s, and at least three viral sequences plus V-gene enrichment were required for viral motifs. TCRdb stores this immuneACCESS table with in-frame sequences only. Part of the clones is absent; in the studies checked, under half of the shortfall reflects unresolved V genes, and no reason is known for the rest. V and J calls and clone size are given by that table; D and trimming were obtained from the DNA. Counted in this sample were fewer than 60,000 clones; about four fifths of them appeared once. The biggest ten clones account for just under 20% of the sample.

Overall study outcomes, separate from this receptor: Since the design was exploratory, TCR variables were selected using unadjusted p-values with no false-discovery rate correction. Higher blood T cell density associated with longer overall survival, while higher adjacent-lung clonality associated with shorter survival. Uninvolved tumor-adjacent lung showed the highest T cell clonality, higher than tumor, which suggests more focused antigenic responses in the uninvolved tumor-adjacent lung. A median of approximately 55 of the top 100 tumor clones were detected in paired uninvolved adjacent lung, and some 30 of these tumor clones were also found among the top 100 clones of the paired uninvolved adjacent lung. Multi-region tumor sequencing was not performed, so intratumor heterogeneity could not be excluded.

At diagnosis, tumor, uninvolved tumor-adjacent lung and peripheral blood were collected and then preserved as a mix of FFPE and fresh-frozen material. For TCR repertoire profiling, blood samples were analyzed in the form of peripheral blood mononuclear cells. In regard to this clone: Its antigen is currently not known. There are no base qualities to consult, and no much larger clone falls within one base.

In this chain, TRBV18 is recombined with TRBJ2-5, with the D gene too uncertain to name. The source was peripheral blood, collected before any cancer treatment. This clonotype was obtained from a female donor of 60 years or more with stage II squamous cell lung carcinoma. The CDR3 has the sequence CASSPLKETQYF. The sequenced DNA is TGTGCCAGCTCACCATTGAAGGAGACCCAGTACTTC.